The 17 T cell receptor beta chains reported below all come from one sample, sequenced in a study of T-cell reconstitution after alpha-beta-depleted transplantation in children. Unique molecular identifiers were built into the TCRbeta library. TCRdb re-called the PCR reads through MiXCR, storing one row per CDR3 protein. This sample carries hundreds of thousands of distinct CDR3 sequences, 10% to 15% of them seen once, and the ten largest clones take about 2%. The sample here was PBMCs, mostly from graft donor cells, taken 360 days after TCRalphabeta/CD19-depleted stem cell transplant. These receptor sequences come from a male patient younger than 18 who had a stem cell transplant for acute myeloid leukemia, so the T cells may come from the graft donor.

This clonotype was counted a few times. DNA for the CDR3: TGTGCCAGCAGTTTGACAGGTTACAGCACAGATACGCAGTATTTT. Protein: CASSLTGYSTDTQYF. The V gene is TRBV12-3 or TRBV12-4, the J gene TRBJ2-3; tentative D call: TRBD1 (6 bases). V was shortened by 3 bases and J by 0 bases, with 10 bases between the two germline ends. The CDR3 has 15 amino acids.

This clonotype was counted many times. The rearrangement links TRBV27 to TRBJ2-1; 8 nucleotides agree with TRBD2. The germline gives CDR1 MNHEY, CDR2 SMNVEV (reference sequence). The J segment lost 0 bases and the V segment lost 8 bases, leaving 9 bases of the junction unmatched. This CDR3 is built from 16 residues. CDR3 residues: CASAEESGSSYNEQFF. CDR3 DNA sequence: TGTGCCAGCGCTGAAGAGAGCGGGAGCTCCTACAATGAGCAGTTCTTC.

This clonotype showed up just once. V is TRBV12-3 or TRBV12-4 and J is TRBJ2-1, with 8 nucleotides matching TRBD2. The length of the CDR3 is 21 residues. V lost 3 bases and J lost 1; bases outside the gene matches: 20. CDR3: CASSFLWPHSGTRESYNEQFF. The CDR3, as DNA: TGTGCCAGCAGTTTCCTTTGGCCCCACTCCGGGACTAGGGAGTCCTACAATGAGCAGTTCTTC.

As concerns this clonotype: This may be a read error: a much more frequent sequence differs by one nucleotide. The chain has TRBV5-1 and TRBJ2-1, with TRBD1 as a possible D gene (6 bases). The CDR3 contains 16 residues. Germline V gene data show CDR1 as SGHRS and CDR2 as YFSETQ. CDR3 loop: CVSSLGASRSYNEQFF. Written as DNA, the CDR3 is TGCGTCAGCAGCTTGGGGGCTAGCAGGTCCTACAATGAGCAGTTCTTC.

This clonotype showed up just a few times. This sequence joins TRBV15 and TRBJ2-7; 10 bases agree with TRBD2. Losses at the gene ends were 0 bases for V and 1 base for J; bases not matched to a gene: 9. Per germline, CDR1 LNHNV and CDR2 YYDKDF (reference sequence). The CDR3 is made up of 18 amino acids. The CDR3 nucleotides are TGTGCCACCAGCAGAGAGGTGGCTAGCGGGAGCTATTCCTACGAGCAGTACTTC. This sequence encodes CATSREVASGSYSYEQYF.

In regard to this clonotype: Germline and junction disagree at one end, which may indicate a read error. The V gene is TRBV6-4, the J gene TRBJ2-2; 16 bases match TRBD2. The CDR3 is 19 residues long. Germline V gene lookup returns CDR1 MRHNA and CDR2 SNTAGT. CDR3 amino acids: CTSSSPGLAGGGDTGELFF. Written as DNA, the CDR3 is TGTACCAGCAGTTCTCCGGGACTAGCGGGAGGGGGTGACACCGGGGAGCTGTTTTTT.

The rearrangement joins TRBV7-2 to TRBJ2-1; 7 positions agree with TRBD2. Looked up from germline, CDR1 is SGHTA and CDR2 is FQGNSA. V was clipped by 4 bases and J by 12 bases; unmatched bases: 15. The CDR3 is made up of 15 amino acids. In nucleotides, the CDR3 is TGTGCCAGCAGCTCAAGCGGGACCCCAACATCGGCGCAGTTCTTC. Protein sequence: CASSSSGTPTSAQFF.

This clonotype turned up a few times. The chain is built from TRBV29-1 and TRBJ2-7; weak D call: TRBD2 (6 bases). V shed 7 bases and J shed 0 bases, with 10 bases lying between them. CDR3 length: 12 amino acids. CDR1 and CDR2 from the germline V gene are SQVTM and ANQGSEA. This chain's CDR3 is CSAAGFSYEQYF. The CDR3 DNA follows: TGCAGCGCAGCGGGTTTCTCCTACGAGCAGTACTTC.

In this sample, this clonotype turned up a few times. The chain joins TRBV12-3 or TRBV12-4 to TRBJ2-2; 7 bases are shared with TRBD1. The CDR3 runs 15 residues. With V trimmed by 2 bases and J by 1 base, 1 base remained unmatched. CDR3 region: CASSLPGGNTGELFF. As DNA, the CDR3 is TGTGCCAGCAGTTTACCAGGGGGGAACACCGGGGAGCTGTTTTTT.

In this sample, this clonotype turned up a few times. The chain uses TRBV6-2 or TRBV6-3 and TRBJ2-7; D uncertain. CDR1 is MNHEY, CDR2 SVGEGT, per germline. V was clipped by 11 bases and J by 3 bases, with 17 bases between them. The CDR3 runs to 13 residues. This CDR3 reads CALSRSLYYEQYF. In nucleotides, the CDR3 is TGTGCCTTAAGTCGGAGTCTCTACTACGAGCAGTACTTC.

The CDR3 sequence is CASSEARGGEQYF. In DNA, the CDR3 is TGTGCCAGCAGTGAAGCGCGGGGGGGCGAGCAGTACTTC. The chain carries TRBV6-1 and TRBJ2-7; 9 nucleotides agree with TRBD2. The CDR3 runs 13 residues. Germline V gives CDR1 MNHNS, CDR2 SASEGT. The V segment lost 0 bases and the J segment 6 bases; nucleotides outside the gene matches: 0.

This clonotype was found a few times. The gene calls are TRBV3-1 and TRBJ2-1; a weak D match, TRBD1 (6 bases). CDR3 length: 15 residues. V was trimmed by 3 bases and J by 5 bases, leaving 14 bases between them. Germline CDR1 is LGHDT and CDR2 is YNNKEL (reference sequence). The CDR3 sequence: CASSHHREWDNEQFF. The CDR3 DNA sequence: TGTGCCAGCAGCCACCACAGGGAATGGGACAATGAGCAGTTCTTC.

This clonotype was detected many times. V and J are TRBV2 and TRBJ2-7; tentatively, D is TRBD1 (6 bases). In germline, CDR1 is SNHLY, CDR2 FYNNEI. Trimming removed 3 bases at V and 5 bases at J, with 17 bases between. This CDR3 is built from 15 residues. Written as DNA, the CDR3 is TGTGCCAGCAGTGACGAAGGACAGCGTCGCCACGAGCAGTACTTC. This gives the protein CASSDEGQRRHEQYF.

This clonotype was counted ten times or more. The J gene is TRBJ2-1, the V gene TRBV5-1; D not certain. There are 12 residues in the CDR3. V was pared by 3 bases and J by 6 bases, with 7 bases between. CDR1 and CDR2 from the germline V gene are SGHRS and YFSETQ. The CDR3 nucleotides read TGCGCCAGCAGCTCCCTATCCAATGAGCAGTTCTTC. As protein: CASSSLSNEQFF. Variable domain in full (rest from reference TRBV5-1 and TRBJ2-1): KAGVTQTPRYLIKTRGQQVTLSCSPISGHRSVSWYQQTPGQGLQFLFEYFSETQRNKGNFPGRFSGRQFSNSRSEMNVSTLELGDSALYLCASSSLSNEQFFGPGTRLTVL.

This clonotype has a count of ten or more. The CDR3 region is CASSVSSGRGTGELFF. The CDR3, as DNA: TGTGCCAGCAGCGTCAGTAGCGGGAGAGGGACCGGGGAGCTGTTTTTT. This chain joins TRBV9 and TRBJ2-2; 9 nucleotides align to TRBD2. The CDR3 consists of 16 residues. The junction had 7 bases not matched to a gene; V was cut back by 2 bases and J by 5 bases. The germline gives CDR1 SGDLS, CDR2 YYNGEE.

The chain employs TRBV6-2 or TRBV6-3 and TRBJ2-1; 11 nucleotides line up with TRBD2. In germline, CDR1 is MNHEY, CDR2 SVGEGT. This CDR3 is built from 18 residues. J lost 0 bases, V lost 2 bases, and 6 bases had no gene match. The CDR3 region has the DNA TGTGCCAGCAGTTACGGGCGACTAGCGGGAAACTCCTACAATGAGCAGTTCTTC. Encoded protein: CASSYGRLAGNSYNEQFF.

The CDR3 region has the DNA TGTGCCACCCGTCGAAGGTTCTTAGCCAAAAACATTCAGTACTTC. Protein sequence: CATRRRFLAKNIQYF. This chain uses TRBV2 with TRBJ2-4, with D unclear. This CDR3 is built from 15 residues. Germline V CDR1 and CDR2: SNHLY, FYNNEI. Trimming shortened V by 10 bases and J by 0 bases, and 16 bases separated the two germline ends.